This T cell receptor beta chain originates from a study of T cell responses to AZD1222 COVID-19 vaccine. Trimming pared 2 bases from V and 5 bases from J, leaving 6 bases between. The CDR3 spans 11 residues. Germline CDR1 reads SQVTM; CDR2 reads ANQGSEA. TCRdb's table, derived via immunoSEQ multiplex PCR, lists solely in-frame clones and lacks some. Of just over 150,000 clones in the sample, 85% to 95% were seen once. Sequencing was performed on peripheral blood, taken 28 days after the second AZD1222 dose. The chain recombines TRBV29-1 with TRBJ1-1; D uncertain. The clonotype comes from an adult who received the AZD1222 COVID-19 vaccine. Written as DNA, the CDR3 is TGCAGCGTTGAAAGGGCTACTGAAGCTTTCTTT. This encodes CSVERATEAFF.